The 18 T cell receptor beta chains below come from one sample, sequenced in a study of lymphopenia after photon versus proton radiotherapy. The table came from immunoSEQ multiplex PCR; TCRdb's copy has only in-frame clones and leaves some out. Among roughly 30,000 clones, 85% to 95% were seen once, and the ten largest hold around 0.72%. The sample here was peripheral blood, taken from a patient treated with photon-based radiotherapy. The source is a woman aged 50 to 60 with cholangiocarcinoma.

This clone was seen just once. The rearrangement uses TRBV4-3 and TRBJ1-1, with D unclear. V was clipped by 1 base and J by 3 bases, with 15 bases between them. Germline CDR1 reads LGHNA; CDR2 reads YSLEER. The CDR3 loop spans 16 amino acids. The CDR3 DNA is TGCGCCAGCAGCCAAGTACTTGGACGGTGGGACACTGAAGCTTTCTTT. It yields the protein CASSQVLGRWDTEAFF.

V and J are TRBV7-9 and TRBJ2-7; tentatively, D is TRBD1 (6 bases). Looked up from germline, CDR1 is SEHNR and CDR2 is FQNEAQ (reference sequence). Trimming took 8 bases from V and 2 from J, leaving 10 bases between them. CDR3 length: 12 residues. CDR3 protein: CASGGLTYEQYF. CDR3 bases: TGTGCCAGCGGGGGCCTAACCTACGAGCAGTACTTC.

The J gene is TRBJ1-2, the V gene TRBV19; D is uncertain. With 1 base removed from V and 6 bases from J, the gap between germline ends came to 12 bases. This CDR3 is built from 14 residues. Germline CDR1 is LNHDA and CDR2 is SQIVND (reference sequence). Here the CDR3 DNA reads TGTGCCAGTAGTATAGTGGGAGCCCCACATGGCTACACCTTC. Its translation: CASSIVGAPHGYTF. Filled out from reference TRBV19 and TRBJ1-2, the complete variable domain reads DGGITQSPKYLFRKEGQNVTLSCEQNLNHDAMYWYRQDPGQGLRLIYYSQIVNDFQKGDIAEGYSVSREKKESFPLTVTSAQKNPTAFYLCASSIVGAPHGYTFGSGTRLTVV.

The V and J genes are TRBV5-5 and TRBJ2-3; D possibly corresponds to TRBD2 (5 bases). CDR3 size: 14 residues. Trimming removed 0 bases from V and 4 bases from J, with 9 bases in between. CDR1 SGHKS and CDR2 YYEKEE come from the germline V gene (reference sequence). CDR3 sequence (DNA): TGTGCCAGCAGCTTGGGGTCCGGGGCAGATACGCAGTATTTT. Amino acids: CASSLGSGADTQYF.

V and J are TRBV29-1 and TRBJ2-7; 7 nucleotides align to TRBD2. Trimming at V came to 8 bases and at J to 5 bases, leaving 9 bases not matched to a gene. Germline V gene lookup returns CDR1 SQVTM and CDR2 ANQGSEA. CDR3 size: 12 residues. CDR3 bases: TGCAGCTGCGGGGGTGAGCGCGACGAGCAGTACTTC. Translating it yields CSCGGERDEQYF.

The chain recombines TRBV6-1 with TRBJ2-4, with D perhaps matching TRBD1 or TRBD2 (6 bases each). This CDR3 has 19 residues. Trimming removed 4 bases at V and 2 bases at J, with 24 bases between. Germline V CDR1 and CDR2: MNHNS, SASEGT. CDR3 amino acids: CASSARGAPGAISKNIQYF. DNA for the CDR3: TGTGCCAGCAGTGCCAGGGGAGCCCCGGGGGCTATTTCCAAAAACATTCAGTACTTC.

The rearrangement links TRBV6-6 to TRBJ2-7, with 10 bases identical to TRBD2. The V gene's germline CDR1 is MNHNY and CDR2 SVGAGI (reference sequence). The CDR3 is 15 amino acids. V shed 2 bases and J 2 bases; nucleotides not matched to a gene: 3. CDR3 coding DNA: TGTGCCAGCAGTTACGGAGCGGGGGGGACCTACGAGCAGTACTTC. This sequence encodes CASSYGAGGTYEQYF.

This clone was seen a single time. This chain uses TRBV7-9 with TRBJ2-3; 7 nucleotides agree with TRBD1. CDR3 length: 16 residues. V trimming: 0 bases; J trimming: 3 bases; junction bases outside the gene matches: 6. CDR1 SEHNR and CDR2 FQNEAQ come from the germline V gene (reference sequence). The CDR3 DNA reads TGTGCCAGCAGCTTAGCACAGGGGCTTCCAACAGATACGCAGTATTTT. It codes for CASSLAQGLPTDTQYF.

The J gene is TRBJ1-4, the V gene TRBV18; D ambiguous. V lost 6 bases, J lost 7 bases, and 15 bases lay in between. Per the germline V gene, CDR1 is KGHSH and CDR2 is LQKENI. This CDR3 has 14 residues. CDR3 DNA sequence: TGTGCCAGCTCCCCGTCGGGTTTCGGTGAAAAACTGTTTTTT. Protein sequence: CASSPSGFGEKLFF.

This sequence joins TRBV5-6 and TRBJ2-1; TRBD1 agrees at 7 bases. The CDR3 loop spans 13 amino acids. With V trimmed by 4 bases and J by 5 bases, 3 bases remained unmatched. The V gene's germline CDR1 is SGHDT and CDR2 YYEEEE. CDR3: CASSPGQNNEQFF. The DNA for the CDR3 is TGTGCCAGCAGCCCGGGACAGAACAATGAGCAGTTCTTC.

This chain uses TRBV9 with TRBJ1-1; 7 nucleotides match TRBD1. Germline assignment: CDR1 SGDLS and CDR2 YYNGEE. Trimming cost V 0 bases and J 5 bases; bases outside gene matches: 7. This CDR3 spans 15 amino acids. CDR3 sequence (DNA): TGTGCCAGCAGCGTAGTCGGACAGGCAATAACTGAAGCTTTCTTT. As protein: CASSVVGQAITEAFF.

The chain recombines TRBV5-6 with TRBJ1-5; no reliable D call. V was cut by 1 base and J by 2 bases, with 10 bases left in between. The CDR3 is made up of 15 amino acids. Germline values: CDR1 SGHDT, CDR2 YYEEEE. CDR3 coding DNA: TGTGCCAGCAGCTTGAGAGGGCCCGGCAATCAGCCCCAGCATTTT. Amino acids: CASSLRGPGNQPQHF. Variable domain in full (rest from reference TRBV5-6 and TRBJ1-5): DAGVTQSPTHLIKTRGQQVTLRCSPKSGHDTVSWYQQALGQGPQFIFQYYEEEERQRGNFPDRFSGHQFPNYSSELNVNALLLGDSALYLCASSLRGPGNQPQHFGDGTRLSIL.

The chain joins TRBV18 to TRBJ2-7; 7 bases line up with TRBD1. The CDR3 contains 14 residues. Germline CDR1 is KGHSH and CDR2 is LQKENI. V trimming: 3 bases; J trimming: 2 bases; junction bases outside the gene matches: 4. The CDR3 loop reads CASSPRDRAYEQYF. CDR3 bases: TGTGCCAGCTCACCCCGGGACAGAGCCTACGAGCAGTACTTC.

V and J are TRBV7-2 and TRBJ1-6; D gene uncertain. The CDR3 is 13 residues long. Trimming removed 6 bases at V and 9 bases at J, with 12 bases between. Germline CDR1 reads SGHTA; CDR2 reads FQGNSA. The CDR3 loop is CASSPRSGSPLHF. The CDR3 coding sequence is TGTGCCAGCAGTCCACGGTCGGGTTCACCCCTCCACTTT.

This chain links TRBV4-3 with TRBJ1-1; 11 bases line up with TRBD1. V gave up 1 base and J gave up 11 bases; unmatched junction bases: 9. Germline-derived CDR1 and CDR2 are LGHNA and YSLEER. The CDR3 is 15 residues long. The CDR3 nucleotides are TGCGCCAGCAGCCAAGCGTGGCGGACAGGGGGCGCGGCTTTCTTT. Residues: CASSQAWRTGGAAFF.

The rearrangement joins TRBV5-1 to TRBJ2-7; the D gene is possibly TRBD2 (7 bases). There are 15 residues in the CDR3. CDR1 is SGHRS, CDR2 YFSETQ, per germline. V was clipped by 2 bases and J by 7 bases, with 19 bases between them. The CDR3 bases are TGCGCCAGCAGCTTCACAGGGACTACGTTTGAAGAGCAGTACTTC. Translating it yields CASSFTGTTFEEQYF.

Here the CDR3 reads CASSLVSGGTQFF. The CDR3 DNA follows: TGCGCCAGCAGCTTGGTTAGCGGGGGGACGCAGTTCTTC. The rearrangement links TRBV5-1 to TRBJ2-1; the match to TRBD2 covers 10 bases. The CDR3 consists of 13 residues. Trimming removed 0 bases from V and 12 bases from J; junction bases left unmatched: 3. Germline assignment: CDR1 SGHRS and CDR2 YFSETQ.

The CDR3 loop is CASSSARERGPPYEQYF. Written as DNA, the CDR3 is TGTGCCAGCAGCTCCGCCCGGGAGCGGGGGCCCCCCTACGAGCAGTACTTC. The chain links TRBV7-8 to TRBJ2-7; the match to TRBD2 covers 8 bases. The germline V gene encodes CDR1 SGHVS and CDR2 FQNEAQ. Trimming removed 4 bases from V and 2 bases from J; junction bases left unmatched: 13. This CDR3 has 17 residues. The full variable domain, with the rest looked up from reference TRBV7-8 and TRBJ2-7, is GAGVSQSPRYKVAKRGQDVALRCDPISGHVSLFWYQQALGQGPEFLTYFQNEAQLDKSGLPSDRFFAERPEGSVSTLKIQRTQQEDSAVYLCASSSARERGPPYEQYFGPGTRLTVT.